One sample yielded the 9 T cell receptor beta chains listed below, sequenced in a study of T cells in Graves' hyperthyroidism and ophthalmopathy. TCR beta CDR3 regions were amplified from RNA. A set of HTBI primers served as the primers for a first-round RT-PCR of the TCR CDR3. A single record per CDR3 protein comes from TCRdb applying MiXCR to the multiplex PCR reads. The table includes approximately 510,000 distinct CDR3 sequences, around 21% detected once. The specimen was blood. These receptors came from a man between 18 and 35 years old with Graves' hyperthyroidism.

The rearrangement links TRBV9 to TRBJ2-5; TRBD1 might be the D (6 bases). Trimming left V 0 bases short and J 5 bases short, with 14 bases between. CDR3 length: 15 residues. Per germline, CDR1 SGDLS and CDR2 YYNGEE. The CDR3 reads CASSVERGIFETQYF. CDR3 DNA sequence: TGTGCCAGCAGCGTAGAGAGGGGGATTTTTGAGACCCAGTACTTC.

At least ten counts were recorded for this clonotype. The chain uses TRBV9 and TRBJ1-2; D is undetermined. V lost 5 bases to trimming and J lost 3 bases, with 14 bases between them. The CDR3 consists of 14 residues. Germline assignment: CDR1 SGDLS and CDR2 YYNGEE. CDR3 sequence (DNA): TGTGCCAGCAGAGGCGACCTGCTTGACTATGGCTACACCTTC. This translates into CASRGDLLDYGYTF.

This rearrangement joins TRBV29-1 to TRBJ1-1, with 7 bases lining up with TRBD1. The V and J ends lost 4 bases and 5 bases, in that order; junction bases with no gene match: 10. The length of the CDR3 is 14 residues. CDR1 is SQVTM, CDR2 ANQGSEA, per germline. CDR3 DNA sequence: TGCAGCGTTGTTGGTCGGACAGGAGGGACTGAAGCTTTCTTT. Translation gives CSVVGRTGGTEAFF.

The chain has TRBV28 and TRBJ1-2, with D maybe TRBD1 (5 bases). Germline CDR1 is MDHEN and CDR2 is SYDVKM. This CDR3 comprises 17 residues. The germline V and J ends were trimmed by 5 bases and 2 bases, with 21 bases remaining between them. CDR3 residues: CASSNEGLRAGNYGYTF. The CDR3 DNA sequence: TGTGCCAGCAGTAACGAGGGTTTAAGGGCAGGGAACTATGGCTACACCTTC.

The V gene is TRBV2, the J gene TRBJ2-5; a weak D match, TRBD2 (6 bases). From germline, CDR1 is SNHLY and CDR2 FYNNEI. Between the trimmed V and J ends, which lost 8 bases and 5 bases, there was a span of 15 bases. CDR3 length: 13 amino acids. The CDR3 DNA follows: TGTGCCAGCGCATGGGGGGAGAGGGAGACCCAGTACTTC. It codes for CASAWGERETQYF.

This rearrangement joins TRBV11-3 to TRBJ1-3; possibly TRBD1 for D (5 bases). The V end lost 3 bases, the J end lost 3 bases, and 9 bases lay between the germline ends. Germline loops: CDR1 SGHNT, CDR2 YENEEA. The CDR3 runs to 14 residues. The CDR3 region has the DNA TGTGCCAGCAGCTTGACAGCTTATGGAAACACCATATATTTT. Protein: CASSLTAYGNTIYF.

The rearrangement links TRBV30 to TRBJ1-1; D is possibly TRBD1 (5 bases). Germline V lookup: CDR1 GTSNPN, CDR2 SVGIG (reference sequence). The V and J ends lost 3 bases and 6 bases respectively, with 17 bases between them. CDR3 length equals 14 residues. Here the CDR3 DNA reads TGTGCCTGGAGGAGGGGCCCTCCGAGGGCTGAAGCTTTCTTT. It encodes CAWRRGPPRAEAFF.

The table lists this clonotype with many counts. The rearrangement uses TRBV28 and TRBJ1-2; a weak D match, TRBD1 (5 bases). CDR3 length: 15 amino acids. Trimming removed 5 bases at V and 9 bases at J, with 22 bases between. Per the germline V gene, CDR1 is MDHEN and CDR2 is SYDVKM. Here the CDR3 reads CASSMGKGVGRSYTF. CDR3 DNA: TGTGCCAGCAGTATGGGCAAAGGGGTAGGGAGGAGCTACACCTTC.

The chain couples TRBV12-3 or TRBV12-4 to TRBJ1-2, with TRBD1 as a possible D gene (5 bases). V was pared by 6 bases and J by 8 bases, with 19 bases between. The CDR3 totals 14 residues. This CDR3 is CASSPRDAPRGYTF. The CDR3 DNA reads TGTGCCAGCAGCCCACGGGACGCCCCTCGGGGCTACACCTTC.